This T cell receptor (beta chain) was sequenced in a study of cytomegalovirus exposure and HLA in healthy donors. The sample holds a few counts of this clone. Its matching antigen is unknown. The same CDR3 is also encoded by other DNA sequences in this sample. The PCR made use of 60 Vbeta and 13 Jbeta primers. The method was immunoSEQ multiplex PCR; TCRdb's version includes in-frame clones alone and lacks a portion of them. The repertoire holds around 160,000 clones, with 68% as singletons. Study conclusions and caveats: In an earlier analysis, in around 590 donors, most V segments appeared productive either ~87% or ~30% of the time. TRBV6-2, TRBV6-3 and some other V segments were excluded as indistinguishable.

The V gene's germline CDR1 is SGHRS and CDR2 YFSETQ. V was pared by 0 bases and J by 1 base, with 10 bases between. The CDR3 is made up of 15 amino acids. The clonotype comes from a man between 50 and 59 years old in good health and CMV-seronegative. This chain links TRBV5-1 with TRBJ1-1; D remains unclear. The sample taken for sequencing was PBMCs. The CDR3 DNA is TGCGCCAGCAGCTTGGGTGGAGTGGAGAACACTGAAGCTTTCTTT. Translation: CASSLGGVENTEAFF.